Below, 31 T cell receptor beta chains from the same sample are listed, as sequenced in a study of shared clonotypes between healthy human individuals. Cells designated naive CD8 were CD45RO-negative and were positively selected for CCR7, with terminally differentiated effector memory CD45RA+ cells excluded. The protocol was immunoSEQ multiplex PCR, while the TCRdb copy is restricted to in-frame clones and leaves out a portion. The profile shows over 750,000 clones, 96% of them singletons. Sequencing used naive CD8+ T cells sorted from blood. The source of these receptors is a man aged 25-45 years in good health.

This clone was counted a single time. The genes are TRBV6-5 and TRBJ2-7; 10 bases align to TRBD2. Trimming at V came to 4 bases and at J to 2 bases, leaving 5 bases not matched to a gene. Germline CDR1 is MNHEY and CDR2 is SVGAGI. The CDR3 loop spans 15 amino acids. The CDR3 bases are TGTGCCAGCAGTTCCCCCCTAGCGGGAGCCTACGAGCAGTACTTC. It is translated as CASSSPLAGAYEQYF.

The V and J genes are TRBV19 and TRBJ1-5; TRBD1 matches at 8 bases. V lost 7 bases, J lost 1 base, and 12 bases stayed unmatched. The CDR3 totals 17 residues. Looked up from germline, CDR1 is LNHDA and CDR2 is SQIVND (reference sequence). The CDR3, as DNA: TGTGCCAGTAATGGCAGGGGGCATCTTGAGAGCAATCAGCCCCAGCATTTT. This codes for CASNGRGHLESNQPQHF.

The chain combines TRBV29-1 with TRBJ2-7; D call uncertain. Germline lookup yields CDR1 SQVTM and CDR2 ANQGSEA. This CDR3 is 15 amino acids long. Trimming took off 7 bases at V and 4 bases at J, with 23 bases between the two ends. The CDR3 nucleotides read TGCAGCGGGTTGGGCGCCGATCAAGACCCGTACGAGCAGTACTTC. Translation: CSGLGADQDPYEQYF.

V and J are TRBV16 and TRBJ2-7, with 9 bases aligning to TRBD1. Per the germline V gene, CDR1 is KGHSY and CDR2 is FQNENV. The CDR3 is 17 amino acids. The trim removed 0 bases at V and 0 bases at J, leaving 6 bases unmatched. The CDR3 sequence is CASSQSSQDRGSYEQYF. DNA of the CDR3: TGTGCCAGCAGCCAATCCAGTCAGGACAGGGGCTCCTACGAGCAGTACTTC.

The chain is built from TRBV28 and TRBJ2-7, with 8 bases that match TRBD2. The V segment lost 3 bases and the J segment 2 bases; nucleotides outside the gene matches: 6. This CDR3 contains 15 residues. The germline gives CDR1 MDHEN, CDR2 SYDVKM. CDR3 bases: TGTGCCAGCAGTTTTTTAGCGGGGCCCACCTACGAGCAGTACTTC. Protein: CASSFLAGPTYEQYF.

The rearrangement links TRBV13 to TRBJ1-3, with D possibly TRBD1 on 5 matching bases. CDR1 is PRHDT and CDR2 is FYEKMQ in the germline V gene (reference sequence). The V end lost 5 bases, the J end lost 3 bases, and 20 bases lay between the germline ends. This CDR3 comprises 17 residues. The CDR3 sequence: CASSGPRDSRLGNTIYF. CDR3 nucleotide sequence: TGTGCCAGCAGCGGCCCCCGGGACTCCCGCCTTGGAAACACCATATATTTT.

The chain employs TRBV5-4 and TRBJ1-1; weak D call: TRBD1 (6 bases). Germline CDR1 is SGHNT and CDR2 is YYREEE (reference sequence). The CDR3 spans 16 residues. Trimming took off 6 bases at V and 0 bases at J, with 18 bases between the two ends. This CDR3 is CASTDRFGGMNTEAFF. CDR3 DNA sequence: TGTGCCAGCACCGACCGGTTCGGGGGCATGAACACTGAAGCTTTCTTT.

This clone was recorded once. This CDR3 reads CAADRRPYYNEQFF. The CDR3 DNA sequence: TGTGCCGCAGACCGCCGTCCCTACTACAATGAGCAGTTCTTC. The rearrangement links TRBV21-1 to TRBJ2-1. TRBV21-1 is a known pseudogene. CDR3 length: 14 amino acids.

Turning to this clone: Germline and junction disagree at one end, which may indicate a read error. The chain carries TRBV7-7 and TRBJ1-1, with 8 positions matching TRBD1. Germline loops: CDR1 SSHAT, CDR2 FNYEAQ (reference sequence). CDR3 length equals 14 residues. This CDR3 reads CASSSQGVGTEAFF. Here the CDR3 DNA reads TGTGCTAGCAGCTCACAGGGGGTAGGGACTGAAGCTTTCTTT.

This sequence joins TRBV7-2 and TRBJ2-1, with 7 bases lining up with TRBD2. This CDR3 spans 12 amino acids. The V segment lost 8 bases and the J segment 9 bases; nucleotides outside the gene matches: 7. CDR1 is SGHTA and CDR2 is FQGNSA in the germline V gene. The CDR3 reads CASGPGTIEQFF. The CDR3 nucleotides read TGTGCCAGCGGCCCAGGGACTATTGAGCAGTTCTTC.

This chain uses TRBV11-2 with TRBJ2-3, with D tentatively TRBD2 (6 bases). The CDR3 is 16 residues long. CDR1 and CDR2 (germline): SGHAT, FQNNGV. V was trimmed by 7 bases and J by 6 bases, leaving 23 bases between them. The CDR3 region has the DNA TGTGCCAGCACTTTGGGGCGGGACCCGGTTAGGGATACGCAGTATTTT. Translating it yields CASTLGRDPVRDTQYF.

V is TRBV28 and J is TRBJ1-5; TRBD1 agrees at 12 bases. The CDR3 is made up of 17 amino acids. Per the germline V gene, CDR1 is MDHEN and CDR2 is SYDVKM. Germline trimming cut 6 bases from V and 6 bases from J; bases unmatched to any gene: 12. CDR3 sequence reads: CASRLIGTGGWSQPQHF. In DNA form, the CDR3 reads TGTGCCAGCAGACTAATCGGGACAGGGGGCTGGAGTCAGCCCCAGCATTTT.

This rearrangement joins TRBV19 to TRBJ2-1; 7 positions agree with TRBD2. CDR3 size: 14 residues. Germline CDR1 is LNHDA and CDR2 is SQIVND (reference sequence). With V trimmed by 4 bases and J by 3 bases, 3 bases remained unmatched. The DNA for the CDR3 is TGTGCCAGTAGTACTTCTAGCGGCTACAATGAGCAGTTCTTC. It is translated as CASSTSSGYNEQFF.

This chain links TRBV5-1 with TRBJ2-7, with a tentative D call TRBD1 (5 bases). Trimming removed 0 bases from V and 4 bases from J, with 17 bases in between. The CDR3 loop spans 16 amino acids. Germline V CDR1 and CDR2: SGHRS, YFSETQ. CDR3 residues: CASSLAGSGLGYEQYF. DNA of the CDR3: TGCGCCAGCAGCTTGGCCGGGTCAGGGCTGGGTTACGAGCAGTACTTC.

V gene TRBV27 combines with J gene TRBJ1-5, with D maybe TRBD1 (5 bases). The CDR3 extends over 15 amino acids. With 5 bases removed from V and 9 bases from J, the gap between germline ends came to 20 bases. Germline V gene sequence: CDR1 MNHEY, CDR2 SMNVEV (reference sequence). The CDR3: CASSRYGTGVVPQHF. The DNA of the CDR3 is TGTGCCAGCAGTCGGTACGGGACGGGGGTCGTGCCCCAGCATTTT.

This clone was observed once. The rearrangement joins TRBV4-1 to TRBJ2-3; 13 bases line up with TRBD2. The length of the CDR3 is 16 residues. Germline-derived CDR1 and CDR2 are MGHRA and YSYEKL. J gave up 3 bases and V 2 bases, and 2 bases lay outside the gene matches. Written as DNA, the CDR3 is TGCGCCAGCAGCCAAAAGACTAGCGGGAGGACAGATACGCAGTATTTT. Amino acid sequence: CASSQKTSGRTDTQYF.

The chain combines TRBV28 with TRBJ2-3, with 7 bases aligning to TRBD2. J was trimmed by 3 bases and V by 5 bases; bases with no gene match: 14. Germline CDR1 reads MDHEN; CDR2 reads SYDVKM. The CDR3 consists of 17 residues. The chain's CDR3 is CASSPHLGGGFTDTQYF. The CDR3 DNA is TGTGCCAGCAGTCCGCACCTGGGGGGGGGATTTACAGATACGCAGTATTTT.

The chain joins TRBV9 to TRBJ2-1; TRBD2 agrees at 14 bases. The length of the CDR3 is 16 residues. Germline V CDR1 and CDR2: SGDLS, YYNGEE. Trimming took 3 bases from V and 1 from J; bases not matched to a gene: 0. CDR3: CASSGTSGRSYNEQFF. The CDR3 nucleotides read TGTGCCAGCAGCGGGACTAGCGGGAGGTCCTACAATGAGCAGTTCTTC.

The chain has TRBV10-2 and TRBJ2-3; 11 bases match TRBD2. The CDR3 covers 15 residues. Germline V gene data show CDR1 as WSHSY and CDR2 as SAAADI. V lost 4 bases, J lost 4 bases, and 4 bases stayed unmatched. The CDR3, as DNA: TGCGCCAGCAGTGGTTTAGCGGGAGGGGCAGATACGCAGTATTTT. Its translation: CASSGLAGGADTQYF.

This clone was seen only once. The rearrangement links TRBV27 to TRBJ1-4, with D uncertain. V gave up 0 bases and J gave up 7 bases, with 15 bases separating them. The germline gives CDR1 MNHEY, CDR2 SMNVEV (reference sequence). This CDR3 is built from 16 residues. CDR3 residues: CASSLSPRQWGEKLFF. CDR3 nucleotides: TGTGCCAGCAGTTTATCGCCCCGCCAGTGGGGTGAAAAACTGTTTTTT.

The rearrangement joins TRBV5-1 to TRBJ2-7; weak D call: TRBD1 (5 bases). In germline, CDR1 is SGHRS, CDR2 YFSETQ. The CDR3 is 13 amino acids. Deletions cut 0 bases from V and 6 bases from J, with 10 bases between. CDR3 sequence (DNA): TGCGCCAGCAGCTTGGCCCAGGGTGGCGAGCAGTACTTC. Amino acids: CASSLAQGGEQYF.

This chain connects TRBV4-1 to TRBJ2-1, with 10 nucleotides matching TRBD2. V was clipped by 4 bases and J by 0 bases; unmatched bases: 0. The CDR3 is made up of 15 amino acids. Looked up from germline, CDR1 is MGHRA and CDR2 is YSYEKL. The CDR3 sequence: CASSPSGSSYNEQFF. CDR3 coding DNA: TGCGCCAGCAGCCCTAGCGGGAGCTCCTACAATGAGCAGTTCTTC.

A remark on this clone: Other DNA sequences in this sample translate to the same CDR3. The chain recombines TRBV14 with TRBJ2-3; D is tentatively TRBD1 or TRBD2 (5 bases each). CDR1 and CDR2 from the germline V gene are SGHDN and FVKESK. V gave up 5 bases and J gave up 6 bases, with 15 bases separating them. This CDR3 has 14 residues. The CDR3 nucleotides are TGTGCCAGCAGCTCGGGGCAGGGCGCGGATACGCAGTATTTT. It encodes CASSSGQGADTQYF.

The rearrangement joins TRBV11-2 to TRBJ2-3, with TRBD1 matching over 7 bases. The CDR3 sequence is 15 residues long. Germline CDR1 and CDR2: SGHAT and FQNNGV. V lost 0 bases to trimming and J lost 0 bases; unmatched junction nucleotides: 0. DNA for the CDR3: TGTGCCAGCAGCTTAGAGGGACAGAGCACAGATACGCAGTATTTT. Its translation: CASSLEGQSTDTQYF.

The V and J genes are TRBV29-1 and TRBJ2-5; TRBD2 agrees at 10 bases. Germline V CDR1 and CDR2: SQVTM, ANQGSEA. V shed 6 bases and J 4 bases; nucleotides not matched to a gene: 8. This CDR3 spans 14 amino acids. The chain's CDR3 is CSVELAGRGETQYF. The CDR3 nucleotides read TGCAGCGTCGAACTAGCGGGACGGGGAGAGACCCAGTACTTC.

The gene calls are TRBV6-6 and TRBJ2-7; maybe TRBD1 (6 bases). V was cut by 6 bases and J by 1 base, with 13 bases left in between. Germline values: CDR1 MNHNY, CDR2 SVGAGI (reference sequence). There are 14 residues in the CDR3. In DNA, the CDR3 is TGTGCCAGCAGCCTGACAGGAGAATCCTACGAGCAGTACTTC. Protein product: CASSLTGESYEQYF.

The chain has TRBV27 and TRBJ2-2; 8 nucleotides agree with TRBD2. The CDR3 covers 17 residues. V was clipped by 6 bases and J by 6 bases; unmatched bases: 15. Germline loops: CDR1 MNHEY, CDR2 SMNVEV (reference sequence). CDR3 protein: CASRPRASGRGAGELFF. For the CDR3, the DNA is TGTGCCAGCAGGCCCCGGGCTAGCGGGCGGGGGGCCGGGGAGCTGTTTTTT.

This chain uses TRBV29-1 with TRBJ2-7, with 10 nucleotides matching TRBD2. V trimming: 3 bases; J trimming: 0 bases; junction bases outside the gene matches: 2. The length of the CDR3 is 14 residues. Per the germline V gene, CDR1 is SQVTM and CDR2 is ANQGSEA. Here the CDR3 DNA reads TGCAGCGTTGATAGCGGGAGGCACTCCTACGAGCAGTACTTC. It encodes CSVDSGRHSYEQYF.

The chain is built from TRBV29-1 and TRBJ1-1, with TRBD1 as a possible D gene (5 bases). V was shortened by 6 bases and J by 3 bases, with 8 bases between the two germline ends. Per germline, CDR1 SQVTM and CDR2 ANQGSEA. The CDR3 consists of 11 residues. The CDR3 protein is CSVQGDTEAFF. In DNA, the CDR3 is TGCAGCGTGCAGGGTGACACTGAAGCTTTCTTT.

This chain uses TRBV9 with TRBJ2-1; D may match TRBD1 or TRBD2 (5 bases each). V was shortened by 4 bases and J by 7 bases, with 12 bases between the two germline ends. CDR1 SGDLS and CDR2 YYNGEE come from the germline V gene. CDR3 size: 13 residues. The CDR3 here is CASSSGTANEQFF. The CDR3, as DNA: TGTGCCAGCAGCTCCGGGACCGCTAATGAGCAGTTCTTC.

The chain couples TRBV19 to TRBJ2-2, with TRBD2 as a possible D gene (5 bases). Germline values: CDR1 LNHDA, CDR2 SQIVND (reference sequence). The length of the CDR3 is 16 residues. The V end lost 5 bases, the J end lost 8 bases, and 21 bases lay between the germline ends. The CDR3 loop is CASSDPLGLRGGELFF. The DNA for the CDR3 is TGTGCCAGTAGTGACCCTCTCGGACTGCGTGGGGGGGAGCTGTTTTTT. The full variable domain, its missing parts supplied by reference TRBV19 and TRBJ2-2, is DGGITQSPKYLFRKEGQNVTLSCEQNLNHDAMYWYRQDPGQGLRLIYYSQIVNDFQKGDIAEGYSVSREKKESFPLTVTSAQKNPTAFYLCASSDPLGLRGGELFFGEGSRLTVL.